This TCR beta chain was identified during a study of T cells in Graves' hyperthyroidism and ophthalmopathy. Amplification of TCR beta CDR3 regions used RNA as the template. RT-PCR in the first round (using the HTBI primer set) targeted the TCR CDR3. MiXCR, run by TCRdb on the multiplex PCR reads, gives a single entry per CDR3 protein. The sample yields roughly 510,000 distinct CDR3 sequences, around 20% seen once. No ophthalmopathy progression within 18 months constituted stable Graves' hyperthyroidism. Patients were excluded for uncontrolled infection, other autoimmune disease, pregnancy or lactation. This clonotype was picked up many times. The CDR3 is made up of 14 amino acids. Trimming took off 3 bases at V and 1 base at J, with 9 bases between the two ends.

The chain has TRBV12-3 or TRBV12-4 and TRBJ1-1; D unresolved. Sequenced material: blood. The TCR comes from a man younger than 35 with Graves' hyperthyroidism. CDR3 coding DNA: TGTGCCAGCAGTTTGCTCTTCACGAACACTGAAGCTTTCTTT. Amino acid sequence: CASSLLFTNTEAFF.